Below, 5 T cell receptor beta chains from the same sample are listed, as sequenced in a study of T cells in Graves' hyperthyroidism and ophthalmopathy. From RNA transcripts, TCR beta CDR3 regions were amplified. First-round RT-PCR targeting the TCR CDR3 was performed with the HTBI primer set. TCRdb re-called the multiplex PCR reads through MiXCR, storing one row per CDR3 protein. The repertoire holds 600,000 to 800,000 distinct CDR3 sequences, with over 35% as singletons. Sequencing was performed on blood. The receptors were gathered from a woman between 35 and 50 years old with Graves' hyperthyroidism.

This clonotype was seen a single time. The germline gene is not matched at one end of the junction; a read error may be the cause. The chain links TRBV5-1 to TRBJ1-5, with D possibly matching TRBD1 (6 bases). The CDR3 runs to 16 residues. In germline, CDR1 is SGHRS, CDR2 YFSETQ. CDR3 in DNA: TGTGCCAGCAGTATCGCAGCGGGGGCCGGTCAAGAGACCCAGCATTTT. This sequence encodes CASSIAAGAGQETQHF.

This clonotype came up many times. The V and J genes are TRBV7-8 and TRBJ2-6; TRBD2 is a possible D gene (5 bases). Germline V gene lookup returns CDR1 SGHVS and CDR2 FQNEAQ. The CDR3 covers 15 residues. With 3 bases removed from V and 4 bases from J, the gap between germline ends came to 10 bases. In DNA, the CDR3 is TGTGCCAGCAGCTTTGAGAGGGCGGGGGCCAACGTCCTGACTTTC. The encoded protein is CASSFERAGANVLTF.

This clonotype was seen many times. The chain employs TRBV7-9 and TRBJ1-1; the D gene is possibly TRBD1 (5 bases). The V gene lost 4 bases and the J gene lost 3 bases, with 9 bases spanning the gap. There are 13 residues in the CDR3. The germline CDR1 and CDR2 sequences are SEHNR and FQNEAQ (reference sequence). This CDR3 is CASSSGGDTEAFF. The CDR3, as DNA: TGTGCCAGCAGCTCCGGGGGGGACACTGAAGCTTTCTTT.

This clonotype was detected ten times or more. The V and J genes are TRBV14 and TRBJ1-2; TRBD1 might be the D (5 bases). The length of the CDR3 is 15 residues. With 0 bases removed from V and 1 base from J, the gap between germline ends came to 9 bases. CDR1 is SGHDN and CDR2 is FVKESK in the germline V gene. The DNA of the CDR3 is TGTGCCAGCAGCCAAGAACACAGGATTAACTATGGCTACACCTTC. Its protein is CASSQEHRINYGYTF.

This clonotype was recorded at least ten times. The gene calls are TRBV10-3 and TRBJ2-7, with a possible D match to TRBD2 (5 bases). This CDR3 is 14 amino acids long. CDR1 ENHRY and CDR2 SYGVKD come from the germline V gene. Trimming left V 0 bases short and J 2 bases short, with 8 bases between. CDR3 DNA sequence: TGTGCCATCAGTGAGTCGGGAGAAGCCTACGAGCAGTACTTC. Its translation: CAISESGEAYEQYF.